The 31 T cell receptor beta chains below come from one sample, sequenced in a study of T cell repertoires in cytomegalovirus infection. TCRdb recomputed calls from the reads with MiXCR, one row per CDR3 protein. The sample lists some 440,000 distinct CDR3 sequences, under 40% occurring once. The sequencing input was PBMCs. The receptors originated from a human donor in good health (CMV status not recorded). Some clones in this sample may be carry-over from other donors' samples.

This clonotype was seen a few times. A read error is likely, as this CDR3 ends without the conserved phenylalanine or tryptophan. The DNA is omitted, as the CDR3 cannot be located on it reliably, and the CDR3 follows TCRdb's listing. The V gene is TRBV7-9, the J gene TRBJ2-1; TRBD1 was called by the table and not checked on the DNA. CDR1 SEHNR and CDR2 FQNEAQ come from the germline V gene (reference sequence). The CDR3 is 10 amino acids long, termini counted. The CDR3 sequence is CASSLVTGTL.

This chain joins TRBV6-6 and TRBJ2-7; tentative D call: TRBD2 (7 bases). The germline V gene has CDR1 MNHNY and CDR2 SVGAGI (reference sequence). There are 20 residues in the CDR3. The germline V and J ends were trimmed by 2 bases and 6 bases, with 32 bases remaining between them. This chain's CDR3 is CASSYPKEGGAQGEIGEQYF. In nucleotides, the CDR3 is TGTGCCAGCAGTTACCCAAAGGAAGGGGGGGCACAAGGGGAAATAGGCGAGCAGTACTTC.

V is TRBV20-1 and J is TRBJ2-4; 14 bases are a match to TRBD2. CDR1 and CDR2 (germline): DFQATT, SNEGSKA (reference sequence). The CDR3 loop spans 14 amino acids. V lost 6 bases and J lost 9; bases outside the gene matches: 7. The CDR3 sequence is CSAKTSGGALIQYF. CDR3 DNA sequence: TGCAGTGCCAAGACTAGCGGGGGGGCCCTCATTCAGTACTTC.

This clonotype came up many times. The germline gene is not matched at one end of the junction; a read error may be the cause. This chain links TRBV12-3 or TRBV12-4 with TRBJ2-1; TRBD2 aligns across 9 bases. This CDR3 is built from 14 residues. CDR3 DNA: TGTGCCAGCAGTTTCAATAGCGGGGGCCCCGGGTTCCTCTTC. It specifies CASSFNSGGPGFLF.

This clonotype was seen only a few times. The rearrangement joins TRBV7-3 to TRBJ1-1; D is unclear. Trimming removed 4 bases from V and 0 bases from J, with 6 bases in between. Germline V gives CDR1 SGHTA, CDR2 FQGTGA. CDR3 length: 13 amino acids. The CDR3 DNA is TGTGCCAGCAGCTCCCAGGTGAACACTGAAGCTTTCTTT. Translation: CASSSQVNTEAFF.

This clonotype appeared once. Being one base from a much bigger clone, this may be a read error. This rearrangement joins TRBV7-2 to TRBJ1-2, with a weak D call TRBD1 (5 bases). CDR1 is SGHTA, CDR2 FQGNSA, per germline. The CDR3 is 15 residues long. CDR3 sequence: CASSPHRRTNYGYPF. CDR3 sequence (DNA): TGTGCCAGCAGCCCTCACAGGCGAACTAACTATGGCTACCCCTTC.

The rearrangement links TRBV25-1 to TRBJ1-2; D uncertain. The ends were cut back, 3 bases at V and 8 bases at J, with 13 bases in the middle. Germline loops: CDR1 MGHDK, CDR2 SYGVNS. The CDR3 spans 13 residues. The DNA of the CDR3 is TGTGCCAGCAGTGACAGGCGGACCCGGGGCTACACCTTC. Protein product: CASSDRRTRGYTF.

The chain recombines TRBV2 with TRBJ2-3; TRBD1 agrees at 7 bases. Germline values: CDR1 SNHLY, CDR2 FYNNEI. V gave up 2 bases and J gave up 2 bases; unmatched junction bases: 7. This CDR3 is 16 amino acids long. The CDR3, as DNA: TGTGCCAGCAGTGAATTAGGGACAGCTCCCACAGATACGCAGTATTTT. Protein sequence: CASSELGTAPTDTQYF.

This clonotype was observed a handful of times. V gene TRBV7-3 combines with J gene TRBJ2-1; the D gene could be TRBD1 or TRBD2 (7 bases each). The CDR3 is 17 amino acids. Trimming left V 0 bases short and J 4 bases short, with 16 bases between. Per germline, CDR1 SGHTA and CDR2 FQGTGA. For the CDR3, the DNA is TGTGCCAGCAGCTTAACGGTCAGGGGGGGAGTATACAATGAGCAGTTCTTC. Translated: CASSLTVRGGVYNEQFF.

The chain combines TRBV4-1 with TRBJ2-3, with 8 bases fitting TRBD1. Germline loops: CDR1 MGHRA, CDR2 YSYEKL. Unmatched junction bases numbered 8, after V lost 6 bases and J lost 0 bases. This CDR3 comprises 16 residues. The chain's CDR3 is CASRPDRGGSTDTQYF. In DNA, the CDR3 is TGCGCCAGCAGACCTGACAGGGGTGGAAGCACAGATACGCAGTATTTT.

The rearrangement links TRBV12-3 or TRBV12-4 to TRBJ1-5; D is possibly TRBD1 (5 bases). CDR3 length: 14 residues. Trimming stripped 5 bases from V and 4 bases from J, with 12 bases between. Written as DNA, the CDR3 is TGTGCCAGCAGTACCCGGGACCTAAATCAGCCCCAGCATTTT. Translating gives CASSTRDLNQPQHF.

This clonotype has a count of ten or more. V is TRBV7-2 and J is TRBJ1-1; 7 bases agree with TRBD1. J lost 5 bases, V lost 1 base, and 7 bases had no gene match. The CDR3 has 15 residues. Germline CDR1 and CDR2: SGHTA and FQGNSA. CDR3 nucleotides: TGTGCCAGCAGCTTAGGACAGGGTATAGAAACTGAAGCTTTCTTT. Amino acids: CASSLGQGIETEAFF.

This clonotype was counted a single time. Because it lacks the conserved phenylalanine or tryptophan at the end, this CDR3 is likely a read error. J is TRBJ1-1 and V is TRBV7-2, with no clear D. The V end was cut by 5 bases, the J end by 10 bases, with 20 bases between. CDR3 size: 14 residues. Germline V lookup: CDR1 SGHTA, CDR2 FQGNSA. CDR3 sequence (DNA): TGTGCCAGCAGCACCACCCTGGCAGGTTGCGCAGCTTTCTGT. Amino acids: CASSTTLAGCAAFC.

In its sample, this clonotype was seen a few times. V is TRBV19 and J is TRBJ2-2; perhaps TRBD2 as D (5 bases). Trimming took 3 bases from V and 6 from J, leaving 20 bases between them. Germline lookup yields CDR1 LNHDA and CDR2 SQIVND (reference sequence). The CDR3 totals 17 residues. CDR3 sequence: CASSIPGSPSQSGELFF. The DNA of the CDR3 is TGTGCCAGTAGTATTCCGGGGAGTCCCTCCCAGTCCGGGGAGCTGTTTTTT.

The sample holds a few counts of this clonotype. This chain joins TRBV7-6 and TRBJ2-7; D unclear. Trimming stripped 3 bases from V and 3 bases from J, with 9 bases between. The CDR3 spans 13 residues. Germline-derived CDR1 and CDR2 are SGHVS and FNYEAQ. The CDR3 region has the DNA TGTGCCAGCAGCTTGGGGAAAGGCTACGAGCAGTACTTC. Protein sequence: CASSLGKGYEQYF.

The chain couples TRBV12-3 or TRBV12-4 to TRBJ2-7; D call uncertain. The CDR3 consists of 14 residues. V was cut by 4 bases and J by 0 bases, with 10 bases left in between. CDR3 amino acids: CASSWTASSYEQYF. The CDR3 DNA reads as TGTGCCAGCAGTTGGACGGCTAGCTCCTACGAGCAGTACTTC.

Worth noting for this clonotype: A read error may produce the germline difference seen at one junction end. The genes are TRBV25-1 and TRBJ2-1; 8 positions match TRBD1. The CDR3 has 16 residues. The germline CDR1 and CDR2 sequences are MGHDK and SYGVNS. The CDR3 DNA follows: TGTGCCAGCAGTGAACACAGGGGGAGCTCCTACAAGGAGCAGTTCTTC. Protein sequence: CASSEHRGSSYKEQFF.

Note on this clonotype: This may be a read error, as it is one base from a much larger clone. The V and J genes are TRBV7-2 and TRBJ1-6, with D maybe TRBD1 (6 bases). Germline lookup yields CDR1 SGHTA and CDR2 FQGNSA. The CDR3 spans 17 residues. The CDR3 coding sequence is TGTGCCATCAGCTTAGTGAGGGGGAGGCAGAATAATTCACCCCTCCACTTT. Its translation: CAISLVRGRQNNSPLHF.

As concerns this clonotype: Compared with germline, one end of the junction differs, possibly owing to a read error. The CDR3 DNA is TGCGCCAGCAGCCAAGCTCCAGCGTGGGCCTCAACCGGCACAGAGACGCAGTATTTT. This translates into CASSQAPAWASTGTETQYF. V and J are TRBV4-3 and TRBJ2-3; D call uncertain. This CDR3 has 19 amino acids. CDR1 and CDR2 (germline): LGHNA, YSLEER.

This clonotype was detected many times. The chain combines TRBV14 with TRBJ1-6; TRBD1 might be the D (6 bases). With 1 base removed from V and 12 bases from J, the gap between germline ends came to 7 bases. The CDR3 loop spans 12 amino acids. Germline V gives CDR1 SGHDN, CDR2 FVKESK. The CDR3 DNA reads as TGTGCCAGCAGCCAAGCACAGGGACCCCTCCACTTT. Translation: CASSQAQGPLHF.

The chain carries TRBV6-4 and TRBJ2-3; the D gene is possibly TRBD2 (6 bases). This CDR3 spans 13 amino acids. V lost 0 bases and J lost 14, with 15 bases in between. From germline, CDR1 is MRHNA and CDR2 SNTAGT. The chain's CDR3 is CASSDSPSGQPYF. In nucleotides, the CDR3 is TGTGCCAGCAGTGACTCACCCAGCGGGCAACCGTATTTT.

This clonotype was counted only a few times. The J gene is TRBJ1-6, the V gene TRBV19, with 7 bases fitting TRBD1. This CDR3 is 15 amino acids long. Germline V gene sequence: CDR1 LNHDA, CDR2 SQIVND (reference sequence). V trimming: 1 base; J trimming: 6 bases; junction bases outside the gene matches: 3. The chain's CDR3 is CASSIAGTANSPLHF. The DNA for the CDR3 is TGTGCCAGTAGTATAGCGGGGACAGCTAATTCACCCCTCCACTTT.

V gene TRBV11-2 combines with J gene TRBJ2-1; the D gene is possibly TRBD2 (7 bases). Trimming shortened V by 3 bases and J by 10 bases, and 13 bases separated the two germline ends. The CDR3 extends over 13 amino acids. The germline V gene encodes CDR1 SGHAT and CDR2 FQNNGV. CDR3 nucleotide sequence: TGTGCCAGCAGCTTGGGGGGGGCCTGGGAGCAGTTCTTC. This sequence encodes CASSLGGAWEQFF.

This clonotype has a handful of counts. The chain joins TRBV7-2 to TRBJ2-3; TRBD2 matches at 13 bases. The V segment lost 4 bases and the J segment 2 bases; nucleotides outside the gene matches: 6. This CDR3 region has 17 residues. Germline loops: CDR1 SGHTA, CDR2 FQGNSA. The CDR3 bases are TGTGCCAGCAGCTCGTGGGGACTAGCGGGGACCACAGATACGCAGTATTTT. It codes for CASSSWGLAGTTDTQYF.

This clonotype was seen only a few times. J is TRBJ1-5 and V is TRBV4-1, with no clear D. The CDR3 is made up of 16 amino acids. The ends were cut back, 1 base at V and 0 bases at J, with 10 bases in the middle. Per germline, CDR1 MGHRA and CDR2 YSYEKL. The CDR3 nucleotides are TGCGCCAGCAGCCAAGGGTCGGAATATAGCAATCAGCCCCAGCATTTT. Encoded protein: CASSQGSEYSNQPQHF.

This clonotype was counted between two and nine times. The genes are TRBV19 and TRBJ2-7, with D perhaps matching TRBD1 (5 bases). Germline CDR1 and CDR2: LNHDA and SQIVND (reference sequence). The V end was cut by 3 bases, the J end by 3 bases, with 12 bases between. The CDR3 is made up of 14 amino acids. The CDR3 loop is CASSILGQVYEQYF. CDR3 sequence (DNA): TGTGCCAGTAGTATCCTCGGACAAGTCTACGAGCAGTACTTC.

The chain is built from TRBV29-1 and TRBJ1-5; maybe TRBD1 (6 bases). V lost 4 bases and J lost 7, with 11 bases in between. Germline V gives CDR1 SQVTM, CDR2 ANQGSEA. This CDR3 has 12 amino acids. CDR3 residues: CSVGARGQPQHF. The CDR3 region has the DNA TGCAGCGTTGGGGCCAGGGGACAGCCCCAGCATTTT.

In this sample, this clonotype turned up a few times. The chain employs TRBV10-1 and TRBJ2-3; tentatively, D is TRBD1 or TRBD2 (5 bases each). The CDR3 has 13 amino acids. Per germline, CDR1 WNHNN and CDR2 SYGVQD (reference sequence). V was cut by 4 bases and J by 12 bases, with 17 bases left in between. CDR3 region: CASSAGTQLRQYF. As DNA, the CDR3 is TGCGCCAGCAGTGCCGGGACCCAGTTAAGACAGTATTTT.

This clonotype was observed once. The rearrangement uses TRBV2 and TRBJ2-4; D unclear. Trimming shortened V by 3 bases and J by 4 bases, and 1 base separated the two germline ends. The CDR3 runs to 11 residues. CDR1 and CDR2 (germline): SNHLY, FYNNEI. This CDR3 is CASSEKNIQYF. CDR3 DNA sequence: TGTGCCAGCAGTGAGAAAAACATTCAGTACTTC.

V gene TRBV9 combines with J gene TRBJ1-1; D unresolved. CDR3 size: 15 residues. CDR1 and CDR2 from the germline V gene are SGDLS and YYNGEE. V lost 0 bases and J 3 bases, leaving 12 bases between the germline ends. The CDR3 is CASSVDVRMDTEAFF. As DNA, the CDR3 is TGTGCCAGCAGCGTAGATGTGCGTATGGACACTGAAGCTTTCTTT.

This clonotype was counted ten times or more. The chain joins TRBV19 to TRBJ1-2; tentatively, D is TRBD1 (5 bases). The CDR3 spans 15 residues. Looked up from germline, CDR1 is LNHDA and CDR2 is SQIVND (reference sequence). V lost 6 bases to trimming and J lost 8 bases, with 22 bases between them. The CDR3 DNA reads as TGTGCCAGTAGCCTCACCTACCGGCAGGGATACGGCTACACCTTC. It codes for CASSLTYRQGYGYTF. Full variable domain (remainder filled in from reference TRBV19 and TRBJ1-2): DGGITQSPKYLFRKEGQNVTLSCEQNLNHDAMYWYRQDPGQGLRLIYYSQIVNDFQKGDIAEGYSVSREKKESFPLTVTSAQKNPTAFYLCASSLTYRQGYGYTFGSGTRLTVV.